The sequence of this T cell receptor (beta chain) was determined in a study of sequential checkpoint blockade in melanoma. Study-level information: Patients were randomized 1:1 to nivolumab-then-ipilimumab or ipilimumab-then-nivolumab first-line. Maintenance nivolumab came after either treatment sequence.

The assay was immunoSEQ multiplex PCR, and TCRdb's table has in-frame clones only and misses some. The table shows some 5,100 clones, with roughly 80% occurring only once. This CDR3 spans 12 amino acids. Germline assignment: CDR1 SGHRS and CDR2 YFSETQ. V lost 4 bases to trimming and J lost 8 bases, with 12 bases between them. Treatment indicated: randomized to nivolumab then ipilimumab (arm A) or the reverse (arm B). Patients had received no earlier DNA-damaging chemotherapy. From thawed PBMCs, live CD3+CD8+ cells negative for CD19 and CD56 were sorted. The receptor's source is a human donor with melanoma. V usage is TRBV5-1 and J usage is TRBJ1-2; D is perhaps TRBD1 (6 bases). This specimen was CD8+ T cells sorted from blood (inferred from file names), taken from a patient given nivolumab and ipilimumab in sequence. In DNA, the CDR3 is TGCGCCAGCAGCCTGTCAGGGGACGGCTACACCTTC. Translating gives CASSLSGDGYTF.